The 28 T cell receptor beta chains below all came from one sample that was sequenced in a study of T cell responses to AZD1222 COVID-19 vaccine. Sequenced by immunoSEQ multiplex PCR; TCRdb stores in-frame clones only, minus some. Among some 170,000 clones listed, roughly 94% were seen once. Source: peripheral blood, taken on day 0 of MenACWY control vaccination. Source of these receptors: an adult in good health.

V is TRBV30 and J is TRBJ2-5; no clear D gene. Per germline, CDR1 GTSNPN and CDR2 SVGIG (reference sequence). The CDR3 extends over 14 amino acids. Trimming took 0 bases from V and 1 from J, leaving 9 bases between them. The CDR3 DNA is TGTGCCTGGAGTGTAATTGGGCTCCAAGAGACCCAGTACTTC. It is translated as CAWSVIGLQETQYF.

The chain has TRBV19 and TRBJ2-2, with D possibly being TRBD1 (6 bases). Germline CDR1 is LNHDA and CDR2 is SQIVND (reference sequence). V was trimmed by 5 bases and J by 6 bases, leaving 10 bases between them. The CDR3 sequence is 13 residues long. CDR3 protein: CASSQGWAGELFF. CDR3 coding DNA: TGTGCCAGTAGTCAGGGGTGGGCCGGGGAGCTGTTTTTT. Combining the CDR3 with reference TRBV19 and TRBJ2-2 gives the whole variable domain DGGITQSPKYLFRKEGQNVTLSCEQNLNHDAMYWYRQDPGQGLRLIYYSQIVNDFQKGDIAEGYSVSREKKESFPLTVTSAQKNPTAFYLCASSQGWAGELFFGEGSRLTVL.

This chain joins TRBV6-2 or TRBV6-3 and TRBJ2-7; 7 bases align to TRBD2. CDR3 size: 15 residues. J gave up 1 base and V 5 bases, and 8 bases lay outside the gene matches. Per the germline V gene, CDR1 is MNHEY and CDR2 is SVGEGT. DNA of the CDR3: TGTGCCAGCAGTCCCGGCGGAGCGGGGTCCTACGAGCAGTACTTC. Translation gives CASSPGGAGSYEQYF.

The CDR3: CASRGQRRYEQYF. The CDR3 DNA is TGTGCCAGCAGGGGACAGCGCAGATACGAGCAGTACTTC. This sequence joins TRBV6-5 and TRBJ2-7; 7 nucleotides match TRBD1. CDR3 size: 13 residues. With 6 bases clipped from V and 4 bases from J, the junction kept 6 bases outside the gene matches. Germline values: CDR1 MNHEY, CDR2 SVGAGI.

The chain employs TRBV6-2 or TRBV6-3 and TRBJ2-3; D not certain. The germline gives CDR1 MNHEY, CDR2 SVGEGT. The CDR3 is 12 amino acids. The V and J ends lost 2 bases and 4 bases respectively, with 4 bases between them. The CDR3 loop is CASSYDSDTQYF. The CDR3 DNA follows: TGTGCCAGCAGTTACGATTCAGATACGCAGTATTTT.

The rearrangement links TRBV10-3 to TRBJ1-1; D is uncertain. Deletions cut 4 bases from V and 1 base from J, with 13 bases between. The germline V gene encodes CDR1 ENHRY and CDR2 SYGVKD. The CDR3 is made up of 15 amino acids. The CDR3 DNA reads TGTGCCATCAGTGTTGCGAGGCAGACGAACACTGAAGCTTTCTTT. It is translated as CAISVARQTNTEAFF.

The chain carries TRBV25-1 and TRBJ2-1, with 8 positions matching TRBD1. Germline V gene data show CDR1 as MGHDK and CDR2 as SYGVNS. The CDR3 covers 15 residues. V lost 3 bases and J lost 5; bases outside the gene matches: 6. CDR3 loop: CASSDSGGLDNEQFF. CDR3 nucleotides: TGTGCCAGCAGTGATTCAGGGGGCTTAGACAATGAGCAGTTCTTC.

The chain carries TRBV3-1 (or the pseudogene TRBV3-2) and TRBJ2-7, with D perhaps matching TRBD1 (6 bases). V was pared by 4 bases and J by 5 bases, with 18 bases between. The CDR3 length is 15 residues. The germline CDR1 and CDR2 sequences are LGHDT and YNNKEL (reference sequence). CDR3 DNA sequence: TGTGCCAGCAGCCCGAACCAGGGGATTTTCCACGAGCAGTACTTC. Translated, it gives CASSPNQGIFHEQYF.

The chain is built from TRBV14 and TRBJ1-1, with D unclear. CDR1 and CDR2 from the germline V gene are SGHDN and FVKESK. V was trimmed by 0 bases and J by 6 bases, leaving 14 bases between them. CDR3 length equals 15 residues. CDR3 sequence reads: CASSQDGTRNAEAFF. The CDR3 DNA is TGTGCCAGCAGCCAAGATGGAACAAGGAATGCTGAAGCTTTCTTT.

The J gene is TRBJ1-1, the V gene TRBV27; the D is unclear. V was clipped by 6 bases and J by 1 base, with 12 bases between them. From germline, CDR1 is MNHEY and CDR2 SMNVEV (reference sequence). The CDR3 totals 14 residues. This CDR3 reads CASSLVWKNTEAFF. CDR3 sequence (DNA): TGTGCCAGCAGCCTGGTTTGGAAGAACACTGAAGCTTTCTTT.

The gene calls are TRBV27 and TRBJ2-1; a weak D match, TRBD1 (5 bases). V was cut by 2 bases and J by 6 bases, with 14 bases left in between. CDR1 and CDR2 (germline): MNHEY, SMNVEV (reference sequence). The CDR3 spans 15 residues. The CDR3 reads CASSLRNHRSNEQFF. The CDR3 coding sequence is TGTGCCAGCAGTTTACGAAACCACAGGAGCAATGAGCAGTTCTTC.

The V and J genes are TRBV3-1 (or the pseudogene TRBV3-2) and TRBJ2-7; no clear D. Germline CDR1 and CDR2: LGHDT and YNNKEL (reference sequence). The CDR3 consists of 16 residues. V gave up 5 bases and J gave up 4 bases, with 21 bases separating them. The CDR3 spells CASSSPTTVSGYEQYF. DNA for the CDR3: TGTGCCAGCAGCTCCCCAACGACCGTTTCGGGTTACGAGCAGTACTTC.

J is TRBJ1-2 and V is TRBV6-2 or TRBV6-3, with D unresolved. This CDR3 is built from 14 residues. Trimming removed 0 bases at V and 4 bases at J, with 9 bases between. Per the germline V gene, CDR1 is MNHEY and CDR2 is SVGEGT. The CDR3 nucleotides are TGTGCCAGCAGTTACTCAGGGCCCGTCTATGGCTACACCTTC. Amino acids: CASSYSGPVYGYTF.

The chain carries TRBV10-3 and TRBJ1-1, with TRBD1 matching over 9 bases. This CDR3 comprises 15 residues. V trimming: 7 bases; J trimming: 1 base; junction bases outside the gene matches: 7. From germline, CDR1 is ENHRY and CDR2 SYGVKD. The CDR3 here is CAITRSGQGNTEAFF. The CDR3 DNA is TGTGCCATCACCCGATCGGGACAGGGGAACACTGAAGCTTTCTTT.

The J gene is TRBJ1-3, the V gene TRBV7-3, with 10 nucleotides matching TRBD1. The J segment lost 4 bases and the V segment lost 2 bases, leaving 11 bases of the junction unmatched. Germline V lookup: CDR1 SGHTA, CDR2 FQGTGA. This CDR3 region has 18 residues. This CDR3 is CASSLGPPGQGSGNTIYF. In nucleotides, the CDR3 is TGTGCCAGCAGCTTAGGGCCACCGGGACAGGGGTCCGGAAACACCATATATTTT.

V usage is TRBV7-9 and J usage is TRBJ1-1; D is unresolved. The CDR3 covers 13 residues. V dropped 5 bases and J dropped 5 bases, with 12 bases sitting between them. Germline V gene sequence: CDR1 SEHNR, CDR2 FQNEAQ (reference sequence). CDR3 sequence (DNA): TGTGCCAGCAGCACACTGGGGTGGACTGAAGCTTTCTTT. Amino acids: CASSTLGWTEAFF.

The V call is TRBV14, the J call TRBJ1-2, with 10 bases that match TRBD1. This CDR3 is 14 amino acids long. Germline CDR1 SGHDN, CDR2 FVKESK. J was trimmed by 8 bases and V by 3 bases; bases with no gene match: 6. CDR3 protein: CASSHRQGARGYTF. The CDR3 DNA follows: TGTGCCAGCAGCCATAGACAGGGGGCGCGGGGCTACACCTTC.

The chain carries TRBV10-2 and TRBJ1-1; a possible D gene is TRBD1 (5 bases). Trimming stripped 3 bases from V and 2 bases from J, with 13 bases between. CDR3 length equals 15 residues. Germline loops: CDR1 WSHSY, CDR2 SAAADI. The CDR3 loop reads CASSETGGGNTEAFF. CDR3 DNA: TGCGCCAGCAGTGAAACCGGCGGGGGAAACACTGAAGCTTTCTTT.

J is TRBJ1-5 and V is TRBV28; no definite D call. The CDR3 is 19 amino acids. The germline CDR1 and CDR2 sequences are MDHEN and SYDVKM. The ends were cut back, 5 bases at V and 0 bases at J, with 23 bases in the middle. CDR3 loop: CASSKGYSVSVDSNQPQHF. The CDR3 region has the DNA TGTGCCAGCAGTAAGGGATACTCTGTGTCAGTCGATAGCAATCAGCCCCAGCATTTT.

The rearrangement uses TRBV5-5 and TRBJ2-2; D is perhaps TRBD2 (6 bases). Trimming took 5 bases from V and 4 from J, leaving 15 bases between them. Germline V CDR1 and CDR2: SGHKS, YYEKEE (reference sequence). This CDR3 has 15 amino acids. DNA of the CDR3: TGTGCCAGCAGAAAAGCAGGGACTGCCACCGGGGAGCTGTTTTTT. As protein: CASRKAGTATGELFF.

The chain uses TRBV19 and TRBJ2-1; TRBD1 matches at 7 bases. This CDR3 region has 23 residues. Germline trimming cut 5 bases from V and 0 bases from J; bases unmatched to any gene: 28. Germline CDR1 is LNHDA and CDR2 is SQIVND (reference sequence). As DNA, the CDR3 is TGTGCCAGTAGTCTAAGGACAGGAGGAGCGGTTAGTCCCCTCCGAAGCTCCTACAATGAGCAGTTCTTC. This encodes CASSLRTGGAVSPLRSSYNEQFF.

The chain uses TRBV5-1 and TRBJ1-4; D is undetermined. V shed 0 bases and J shed 0 bases, with 6 bases lying between them. The length of the CDR3 is 15 residues. Germline V gene data show CDR1 as SGHRS and CDR2 as YFSETQ. The CDR3 region has the DNA TGCGCCAGCAGCTTGGAGCTTGCAACTAATGAAAAACTGTTTTTT. Its protein product is CASSLELATNEKLFF.

This clone appeared a single time. This chain connects TRBV25-1 to TRBJ2-7, with TRBD1 as a possible D gene (6 bases). Trimming cost V 3 bases and J 2 bases, with 17 bases left between them. The germline V gene has CDR1 MGHDK and CDR2 SYGVNS. CDR3 size: 16 residues. CDR3 nucleotide sequence: TGTGCCAGCAGTGACCCGGCAGGGGCCTCGACCTACGAGCAGTACTTC. This codes for CASSDPAGASTYEQYF.

This clone was detected only once. V gene TRBV3-1 (or the pseudogene TRBV3-2) combines with J gene TRBJ2-7; no reliable D call. Germline V lookup: CDR1 LGHDT, CDR2 YNNKEL (reference sequence). CDR3 size: 16 residues. Trimming cost V 0 bases and J 0 bases, with 12 bases left between them. The CDR3 DNA follows: TGTGCCAGCAGCCAAGATGCGGTGGCACTCTCCTACGAGCAGTACTTC. Its translation is CASSQDAVALSYEQYF.

The CDR3 coding sequence is TGTGCCAGCAGCTTAGCCCCAGGTTCCACTGAAGCTTTCTTT. It is translated as CASSLAPGSTEAFF. This sequence joins TRBV7-2 and TRBJ1-1; D uncertain. The CDR3 is 14 amino acids. Trimming took 0 bases from V and 4 from J, leaving 9 bases between them. Germline CDR1 is SGHTA and CDR2 is FQGNSA.

The rearrangement joins TRBV27 to TRBJ1-5; the D is unclear. The V end lost 3 bases, the J end lost 2 bases, and 8 bases lay between the germline ends. CDR1 and CDR2 (germline): MNHEY, SMNVEV (reference sequence). This CDR3 spans 14 amino acids. The CDR3 loop is CASSFAGGNQPQHF. CDR3 in DNA: TGTGCCAGCAGTTTCGCAGGTGGCAATCAGCCCCAGCATTTT.

The genes are TRBV18 and TRBJ2-7; D may be TRBD2 (6 bases). The CDR3 is made up of 16 amino acids. Trimming removed 2 bases from V and 1 base from J, with 15 bases in between. CDR1 and CDR2 from the germline V gene are KGHSH and LQKENI. In DNA, the CDR3 is TGTGCCAGCTCACCAGGTCCGACGGGAGCATCCTACGAGCAGTACTTC. Its translation is CASSPGPTGASYEQYF.

The genes are TRBV7-6 and TRBJ1-2, with no clear D. This CDR3 spans 12 amino acids. Trimming pared 0 bases from V and 6 bases from J, leaving 5 bases between. Per germline, CDR1 SGHVS and CDR2 FNYEAQ. The chain's CDR3 is CASSLAGDGYTF. The CDR3 DNA is TGTGCCAGCAGCTTAGCTGGTGATGGCTACACCTTC.